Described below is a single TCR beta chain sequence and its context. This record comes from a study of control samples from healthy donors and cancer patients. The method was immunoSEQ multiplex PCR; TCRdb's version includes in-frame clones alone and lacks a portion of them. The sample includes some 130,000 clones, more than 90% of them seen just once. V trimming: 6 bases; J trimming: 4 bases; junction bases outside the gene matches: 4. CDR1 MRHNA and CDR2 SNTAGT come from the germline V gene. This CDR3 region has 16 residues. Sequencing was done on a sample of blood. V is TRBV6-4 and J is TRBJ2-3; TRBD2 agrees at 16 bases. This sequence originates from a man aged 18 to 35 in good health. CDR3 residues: CASSAGLAGGPDTQYF. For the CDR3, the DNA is TGTGCCAGCAGCGCGGGACTAGCGGGGGGGCCAGATACGCAGTATTTT.